Presented here are 4 T cell receptor beta chains from one specimen sequenced in a study of blood T cell repertoires in COVID-19. Libraries were prepared by immunoSEQ multiplex PCR; TCRdb keeps only in-frame clonotypes and omits some of them. The sample lists around 120,000 clones, nearly 90% occurring once. Sequencing was performed on peripheral blood. The receptors derive from a woman in her sixties or seventies with COVID-19, enrolled during active disease.

This clone was picked up a small number of times. The genes are TRBV4-3 and TRBJ1-6; weak D call: TRBD1 (5 bases). The CDR3 sequence is 15 residues long. Between the trimmed V and J ends, which lost 0 bases and 10 bases, there was a span of 13 bases. CDR1 and CDR2 from the germline V gene are LGHNA and YSLEER. This CDR3 reads CASSQDRNGGSPLHF. The CDR3 DNA follows: TGCGCCAGCAGCCAAGATAGGAACGGGGGATCACCCCTCCACTTT.

The J gene is TRBJ2-3, the V gene TRBV12-3 or TRBV12-4; no reliable D call. V lost 3 bases to trimming and J lost 2 bases, with 6 bases between them. The CDR3 consists of 13 residues. CDR3 bases: TGTGCCAGCAGTTTTCAGAACACAGATACGCAGTATTTT. Its translation is CASSFQNTDTQYF.

This clone was counted between two and nine times. The CDR3 DNA sequence: TGTGCCAGCAGGGGCGAAGTGCGAGCTTTCTTT. Its protein product is CASRGEVRAFF. The rearrangement links TRBV6-6 to TRBJ1-1; D ambiguous. In germline, CDR1 is MNHNY, CDR2 SVGAGI (reference sequence). Trimming pared 6 bases from V and 10 bases from J, leaving 12 bases between. The CDR3 covers 11 residues.

This chain joins TRBV14 and TRBJ2-7; D is ambiguous. V lost 4 bases to trimming and J lost 0 bases, with 7 bases between them. The CDR3 is 13 residues long. Germline V gene data show CDR1 as SGHDN and CDR2 as FVKESK. The CDR3 loop reads CASSPYLSYEQYF. The CDR3 DNA reads as TGTGCCAGCAGCCCGTATCTCTCCTACGAGCAGTACTTC.